These T cell receptor beta chains were read from a single sample in a study of T cell repertoires in cytomegalovirus infection. TCRdb itself ran the reads through MiXCR, one entry per CDR3 protein. Of 200,000 to 250,000 distinct CDR3 sequences in the sample, under 25% were seen once. The sequencing input was CD8+ T cells from PBMCs. These receptors all stem from a human donor in good health (CMV status not recorded). Some clones in this sample may be carry-over from other donors' samples. Each CDR3 is given with its conserved first and last residue. Fields, in order: CDR3 length, clone size, D gene, J gene, V gene, CDR3 DNA, CDR3 protein. A D gene is named only where the DNA matches it firmly. Rows may omit the clone size; those that give it use once, few, many or a size class.

CDR3 length: 15; clone size: .; D gene: .; J gene: TRBJ1-4; V gene: TRBV29-1; CDR3 DNA: TGCAGCGTGCAGACCGAGTCTGGCCCGGAGGAAAAACTGTTTTTT; CDR3 protein: CSVQTESGPEEKLFF
CDR3 length: 14; clone size: many; D gene: TRBD2; J gene: TRBJ2-7; V gene: TRBV7-2; CDR3 DNA: TGTGCCAGCAGCACTAGCGGGCCCTCCTACGAGCAGTACTTC; CDR3 protein: CASSTSGPSYEQYF
CDR3 length: 13; clone size: many; D gene: .; J gene: TRBJ2-3; V gene: TRBV28; CDR3 DNA: TGTGCCAGCAGCAAGAGGATATTTGATACGCAGTATTTT; CDR3 protein: CASSKRIFDTQYF
CDR3 length: 14; clone size: .; D gene: .; J gene: TRBJ1-2; V gene: TRBV5-3; CDR3 DNA: TGTGCCTCAGGGGCACGGGCTCTGAACTATGGCTACACCTTC; CDR3 protein: CASGARALNYGYTF
CDR3 length: 15; clone size: few; D gene: .; J gene: TRBJ2-7; V gene: TRBV7-9; CDR3 DNA: TGTGCCAGCTCGGGGTCCTCGCACCCCCTTTACGAGCAGTACTTC; CDR3 protein: CASSGSSHPLYEQYF
CDR3 length: 17; clone size: .; D gene: .; J gene: TRBJ1-2; V gene: TRBV6-6; CDR3 DNA: TGTGCCAGCAGTTACTCCGGGCAGGCGGTCGAAATCTATGGCTACACCTTC; CDR3 protein: CASSYSGQAVEIYGYTF
CDR3 length: 12; clone size: many; D gene: .; J gene: TRBJ2-1; V gene: TRBV7-6; CDR3 DNA: TGTGCCAGCAGCCCAACTGGGGGCGCTCAGTTCTTC; CDR3 protein: CASSPTGGAQFF
CDR3 length: 15; clone size: .; D gene: TRBD1; J gene: TRBJ2-7; V gene: TRBV9; CDR3 DNA: TGTGCCAGCAGCCCCTCCGGGACAGGGGTCTACGAGCAGTACTTC; CDR3 protein: CASSPSGTGVYEQYF
CDR3 length: 15; clone size: .; D gene: .; J gene: TRBJ2-1; V gene: TRBV19; CDR3 DNA: TGTGCCAGTAGTATAGTATCGACAGCTTACAATGAGCAGTTCTTC; CDR3 protein: CASSIVSTAYNEQFF
CDR3 length: 14; clone size: few; D gene: TRBD1; J gene: TRBJ2-1; V gene: TRBV6-2/TRBV6-3; CDR3 DNA: TGTGCCAGTACTCTGGGACAGCCCTACAATGAGCAGTTCTTC; CDR3 protein: CASTLGQPYNEQFF
CDR3 length: 13; clone size: few; D gene: .; J gene: TRBJ1-1; V gene: TRBV4-2; CDR3 DNA: TGTGCCAGCAGCCAAGATAGGGGAGTTGAAGCTTTCTTT; CDR3 protein: CASSQDRGVEAFF
CDR3 length: 15; clone size: few; D gene: .; J gene: TRBJ2-7; V gene: TRBV19; CDR3 DNA: TGTGCCAGTAGTGCCAGACAGAAAACCTCCTACGAGCAGTACTTC; CDR3 protein: CASSARQKTSYEQYF
CDR3 length: 13; clone size: many; D gene: .; J gene: TRBJ2-7; V gene: TRBV4-1; CDR3 DNA: TGCGCCAGCAGCCAAGGGCAGGGAGGCGAGCAGTACTTC; CDR3 protein: CASSQGQGGEQYF
CDR3 length: 17; clone size: .; D gene: .; J gene: TRBJ2-5; V gene: TRBV28; CDR3 DNA: TGTGCCAGCAGTTTATTGTTAGAGGGGGGCCTCTCGGAGACCCAGTACTTC; CDR3 protein: CASSLLLEGGLSETQYF
CDR3 length: 16; clone size: .; D gene: .; J gene: TRBJ1-4; V gene: TRBV20-1; CDR3 DNA: TGCAGTGCTAGATCCTCGGAATTGGCAACTAATGAAAAACTGTTTTTT; CDR3 protein: CSARSSELATNEKLFF
CDR3 length: 15; clone size: .; D gene: TRBD1; J gene: TRBJ1-1; V gene: TRBV20-1; CDR3 DNA: TGCAGTGCTAGAGGACAGGGGCGCGTGAACACTGAAGCTTTCTTT; CDR3 protein: CSARGQGRVNTEAFF
CDR3 length: 13; clone size: few; D gene: .; J gene: TRBJ2-2; V gene: TRBV19; CDR3 DNA: TGTGCCAGTACTCTGGGGGCGGGCGGGGAGCTGTTTTTT; CDR3 protein: CASTLGAGGELFF
CDR3 length: 14; clone size: few; D gene: .; J gene: TRBJ2-7; V gene: TRBV27; CDR3 DNA: TGTGCCAGCAGTCTGACAGTTGGTGGTTACGAGCAGTACTTC; CDR3 protein: CASSLTVGGYEQYF
CDR3 length: 16; clone size: .; D gene: .; J gene: TRBJ1-6; V gene: TRBV19; CDR3 DNA: TGTGCCAGTAGTATTCAGGGGAGCTCCTATAATTCACCCCTCCACTTT; CDR3 protein: CASSIQGSSYNSPLHF
CDR3 length: 14; clone size: .; D gene: .; J gene: TRBJ1-6; V gene: TRBV19; CDR3 DNA: TGTGCCAGTAGTATGGGAGGACAGTATTCACCCCTCCACTTT; CDR3 protein: CASSMGGQYSPLHF
CDR3 length: 14; clone size: .; D gene: TRBD2; J gene: TRBJ2-1; V gene: TRBV28; CDR3 DNA: TGTGCCAGCGCCTTGGGGGGAGGGCACAATGAGCAGTTCTTC; CDR3 protein: CASALGGGHNEQFF
CDR3 length: 16; clone size: few; D gene: .; J gene: TRBJ2-7; V gene: TRBV2; CDR3 DNA: TGTGCCAGCAGTGCCACGCAGGACAGAGGACGTAACGAGCAGTACTTC; CDR3 protein: CASSATQDRGRNEQYF
CDR3 length: 14; clone size: many; D gene: .; J gene: TRBJ1-1; V gene: TRBV7-2; CDR3 DNA: TGTGCCAGCAACTGGGGAGCTATGAACACTGAAGCTTTCTTT; CDR3 protein: CASNWGAMNTEAFF
CDR3 length: 12; clone size: .; D gene: .; J gene: TRBJ2-7; V gene: TRBV20-1; CDR3 DNA: TGCAGTGCTCCGGCTCAGGCGGGCGAGCAGTACTTC; CDR3 protein: CSAPAQAGEQYF
CDR3 length: 14; clone size: few; D gene: .; J gene: TRBJ2-2; V gene: TRBV7-9; CDR3 DNA: TGTGCCAGCAGCATGATCGGGTACACCGGGGAGCTGTTTTTT; CDR3 protein: CASSMIGYTGELFF